This entry is about one T cell receptor beta chain. This entry comes from a study of blood T cell repertoires in COVID-19. About the study: Spain, Italy and the United States supplied samples that represented acute and convalescent COVID-19. The analysed material was cDNA or gDNA that came from T cells, B-cell-depleted T cells, or PBMCs.

Authors' methods: Reference gene primer amplification gave estimated nucleated cell counts. The repertoire was sequenced with immunoSEQ multiplex PCR; TCRdb's copy has only in-frame clones and lacks some. For V, J and clone size, that table is used; D and trimming come from the DNA. The table records about 86,000 clones, around 80% of them present only once. The V gene's germline CDR1 is MDHEN and CDR2 SYDVKM. V was clipped by 5 bases and J by 4 bases; unmatched bases: 10. The CDR3 is 16 residues long. The chain employs TRBV28 and TRBJ1-2; 10 nucleotides agree with TRBD1. The sequence was collected from a woman older than 75 with active or convalescent COVID-19. Input material: peripheral blood. CDR3 DNA sequence: TGTGCCAGCAGTCCTATCCCGGGACAGGGGTCCTATGGCTACACCTTC. Translating gives CASSPIPGQGSYGYTF.